These 16 T cell receptor beta chains were sequenced from one sample in a study of neurological immune-mediated disorders. TCRdb fed the 5' RACE reads into MiXCR, producing one record per CDR3 protein. The sample yields about 41,000 distinct CDR3 sequences, approximately 15% seen once. Sequenced: CD4+ T cells from blood. The receptors here all came from a woman aged 55 to 70 with HTLV-1-associated myelopathy (HAM/TSP).

Ten or more counts support this clonotype. The chain recombines TRBV5-1 with TRBJ1-1, with D possibly matching TRBD1 (5 bases). Germline V gene lookup returns CDR1 SGHRS and CDR2 YFSETQ. This CDR3 is built from 12 residues. V lost 6 bases, J lost 8 bases, and 14 bases lay in between. The CDR3 is CASTNAGSEAFF. The CDR3 nucleotides read TGCGCCAGCACCAACGCAGGGTCCGAAGCTTTCTTT.

This clonotype was recorded many times. The gene calls are TRBV29-1 and TRBJ1-2, with D perhaps TRBD1 (6 bases). The CDR3 runs 15 residues. CDR1 and CDR2 from the germline V gene are SQVTM and ANQGSEA. V was cut by 1 base and J by 7 bases, with 19 bases left in between. CDR3 coding DNA: TGCAGCGTTGAAGTTGGAACAGGGAGCCATTCTGGCTACACCTTC. Protein: CSVEVGTGSHSGYTF.

In this sample, this clonotype turned up many times. This CDR3 is CSAAGAGGPTGELFF. The CDR3 region has the DNA TGCAGTGCTGCCGGCGCGGGGGGGCCCACCGGGGAGCTGTTTTTT. This chain connects TRBV20-1 to TRBJ2-2; 9 bases agree with TRBD2. The CDR3 extends over 15 amino acids. V lost 5 bases to trimming and J lost 4 bases; unmatched junction nucleotides: 8. Per germline, CDR1 DFQATT and CDR2 SNEGSKA (reference sequence).

This clonotype was recorded at least ten times. This sequence joins TRBV5-1 and TRBJ2-2; no clear D gene. V lost 4 bases and J lost 1, with 14 bases in between. The CDR3 runs 16 residues. Germline V gene lookup returns CDR1 SGHRS and CDR2 YFSETQ. The DNA for the CDR3 is TGCGCCAGCAGCCCGATACCGGGTCAGAACACCGGGGAGCTGTTTTTT. It encodes CASSPIPGQNTGELFF.

This clonotype was counted at least ten times. The chain carries TRBV5-5 and TRBJ1-1; perhaps TRBD1 as D (6 bases). The germline gives CDR1 SGHKS, CDR2 YYEKEE (reference sequence). Trimming cost V 2 bases and J 2 bases, with 13 bases left between them. CDR3 length equals 15 residues. The CDR3 here is CASSFLDRPNTEAFF. The CDR3 coding sequence is TGTGCCAGCAGCTTTCTAGACAGGCCTAACACTGAAGCTTTCTTT.

This clonotype was detected only a few times. V usage is TRBV3-1 and J usage is TRBJ2-7; D is unresolved. Per the germline V gene, CDR1 is LGHDT and CDR2 is YNNKEL (reference sequence). V lost 3 bases and J lost 3, with 3 bases in between. CDR3 length: 11 residues. The CDR3 coding sequence is TGTGCCAGCAGCCACCACTACGAGCAGTACTTC. This sequence encodes CASSHHYEQYF.

This clonotype was seen many times. V usage is TRBV11-3 and J usage is TRBJ1-4; perhaps TRBD1 as D (5 bases). V lost 9 bases to trimming and J lost 4 bases, with 12 bases between them. The CDR3 spans 13 residues. CDR1 and CDR2 from the germline V gene are SGHNT and YENEEA. As DNA, the CDR3 is TGTGCCAGTAAACAGGTTATTAATGAAAAACTGTTTTTT. Its protein is CASKQVINEKLFF.

This clonotype was picked up many times. The chain couples TRBV29-1 to TRBJ2-3; no definite D call. V lost 7 bases and J lost 6, with 8 bases in between. This CDR3 has 10 residues. Germline V CDR1 and CDR2: SQVTM, ANQGSEA. The CDR3 here is CSGKMDTQYF. The DNA of the CDR3 is TGCAGCGGAAAAATGGATACGCAGTATTTT.

This clonotype has a count of ten or more. The chain employs TRBV5-1 and TRBJ1-1, with TRBD1 matching 11 bases. This CDR3 is 15 amino acids long. Germline CDR1 and CDR2: SGHRS and YFSETQ. V lost 4 bases, J lost 6 bases, and 8 bases stayed unmatched. The CDR3 DNA sequence: TGCGCCAGCAGCATTGGGGACAGGGGGTTGGCTGAAGCTTTCTTT. Translated: CASSIGDRGLAEAFF.

This clonotype was found many times. CDR3 amino acids: CSVDSGGADTQYF. The CDR3 DNA sequence: TGCAGCGTTGATAGCGGGGGGGCGGATACGCAGTATTTT. This sequence joins TRBV29-1 and TRBJ2-3; 11 bases are shared with TRBD2. Trimming removed 3 bases from V and 6 bases from J; junction bases left unmatched: 2. The CDR3 covers 13 residues. Germline CDR1 is SQVTM and CDR2 is ANQGSEA.

There are many counts of this clonotype. V usage is TRBV29-1 and J usage is TRBJ2-7; D not certain. This CDR3 spans 11 amino acids. V was clipped by 6 bases and J by 6 bases, with 12 bases between them. CDR1 is SQVTM and CDR2 is ANQGSEA in the germline V gene. The CDR3 sequence: CSVRKSGEQYF. CDR3 nucleotides: TGCAGCGTACGAAAGTCCGGCGAGCAGTACTTC.

This clonotype has a count of ten or more. The rearrangement links TRBV11-2 to TRBJ2-4, with 8 nucleotides matching TRBD2. V gave up 5 bases and J gave up 0 bases; unmatched junction bases: 15. The CDR3 extends over 19 amino acids. Germline V gives CDR1 SGHAT, CDR2 FQNNGV. In DNA form, the CDR3 reads TGTGCCAGCAGCCGGAGAACGAGCGGGGGCGGGGGAGCCAAAAACATTCAGTACTTC. It is translated as CASSRRTSGGGGAKNIQYF.

This clonotype was detected ten times or more. This chain joins TRBV5-6 and TRBJ1-2; 11 bases line up with TRBD1. The trim removed 4 bases at V and 4 bases at J, leaving 6 bases unmatched. CDR1 SGHDT and CDR2 YYEEEE come from the germline V gene. The CDR3 sequence is 15 residues long. Written as DNA, the CDR3 is TGTGCCAGCAGCGGACCGGGACAGGGGGTCTATGGCTACACCTTC. This encodes CASSGPGQGVYGYTF.

There are many counts of this clonotype. The J gene is TRBJ1-1, the V gene TRBV12-3 or TRBV12-4, with unresolved D. Trimming pared 3 bases from V and 0 bases from J, leaving 11 bases between. The CDR3 has 15 residues. CDR3 sequence reads: CASSFAQAMNTEAFF. CDR3 nucleotides: TGTGCCAGCAGTTTCGCTCAGGCTATGAACACTGAAGCTTTCTTT.

This clonotype was seen ten or more times. V gene TRBV2 combines with J gene TRBJ2-5; a possible D gene is TRBD2 (7 bases). V lost 6 bases, J lost 1 base, and 9 bases lay in between. CDR1 and CDR2 (germline): SNHLY, FYNNEI. The CDR3 covers 13 residues. CDR3 DNA sequence: TGTGCCAGCAGAGGGGGGGCCCAAGAGACCCAGTACTTC. Protein sequence: CASRGGAQETQYF.

This clonotype has ten or more counts. The chain links TRBV5-1 to TRBJ1-5; D unclear. The V end was cut by 4 bases, the J end by 4 bases, with 9 bases between. CDR3 length: 13 amino acids. CDR1 SGHRS and CDR2 YFSETQ come from the germline V gene. CDR3 DNA: TGCGCCAGCAGCCCGGCCGTAAATCAGCCCCAGCATTTT. Residues: CASSPAVNQPQHF.